These T cell receptor beta chains were read from a single sample in a study of blood T cell repertoires in COVID-19. Here immunoSEQ multiplex PCR was the method, and the copy in TCRdb shows in-frame clones only, minus some. The sample lists under 250,000 clones; around 81% were seen once. The specimen sequenced was peripheral blood. The receptors shown here come from a man aged 45-65 years with active or convalescent COVID-19. Each CDR3 is given with its conserved first and last residue. Fields, in order: D gene, J gene, V gene, CDR3 DNA, CDR3 protein. D genes are given only for firm matches.

D: -; J: TRBJ1-2; V: TRBV7-2; DNA: TGTGCCAGCAGCCCAGAAAGAATATGGGGCTACACCTTC; CDR3: CASSPERIWGYTF
D: -; J: TRBJ2-1; V: TRBV7-2; DNA: TGTGCCAGCAGCGTCCTAGTGGTCAATGAGCAGTTCTTC; CDR3: CASSVLVVNEQFF
D: TRBD1; J: TRBJ1-1; V: TRBV24-1; DNA: TGTGCCACCAGTGGGACAGGGGGCTTGGGCACTGAAGCTTTCTTT; CDR3: CATSGTGGLGTEAFF
D: -; J: TRBJ2-7; V: TRBV7-2; DNA: TGTGCCAGCAGCTCCGGTCGCTACGAGCAGTACTTC; CDR3: CASSSGRYEQYF
D: TRBD1; J: TRBJ2-2; V: TRBV14; DNA: TGTGCCATCACCGGGACAGGCATTTCGGGGGCCGCCGGGGAGCTGTTTTTT; CDR3: CAITGTGISGAAGELFF
D: -; J: TRBJ1-6; V: TRBV6-5; DNA: TGTGCCAGCAGTTCAACAGCCTCCTATAATTCACCCCTCCACTTT; CDR3: CASSSTASYNSPLHF
D: TRBD1; J: TRBJ2-5; V: TRBV6-5; DNA: TGTGCCAGCAGCGGCGGGACAGGGGGCTGGGAGACCCAGTACTTC; CDR3: CASSGGTGGWETQYF
D: TRBD2; J: TRBJ2-3; V: TRBV7-2; DNA: TGTGCCAGCAGCTTGGCTAGCGGAAGCACAGATACGCAGTATTTT; CDR3: CASSLASGSTDTQYF
D: TRBD1; J: TRBJ1-4; V: TRBV7-2; DNA: TGTGCCAGCAGCGTCTTACTACAGGGGAATGAAAAACTGTTTTTT; CDR3: CASSVLLQGNEKLFF
D: -; J: TRBJ2-3; V: TRBV19; DNA: TGTGCCAGTAGTATGGGCGGGGGCCTCACAGATACGCAGTATTTT; CDR3: CASSMGGGLTDTQYF
D: -; J: TRBJ2-5; V: TRBV5-6; DNA: TGTGCCAGCAGCTTGGCCCTAGGAGGTGGGGAGACCCAGTACTTC; CDR3: CASSLALGGGETQYF
D: TRBD1; J: TRBJ1-2; V: TRBV23-1; DNA: TGCGCCAGCAGTCAAAGGGACAGGGGTCTCGGCGGCTACACCTTC; CDR3: CASSQRDRGLGGYTF